This T cell receptor (beta chain) was obtained from a study of regulatory T cells in long-lasting Graves disease. Overall study context: Persistence in Graves' disease denoted antithyroid drug use beyond 5 years alongside positive TSH receptor antibodies.

In germline, CDR1 is MGHRA, CDR2 YSYEKL. The CDR3 length is 15 residues. V was clipped by 1 base and J by 1 base, with 8 bases between them. Construction of TCR beta libraries relied on iRepertoire HTBI primers and on Arm-PCR targeting CDR3 regions. One entry per CDR3 protein, called by TCRdb with MiXCR from the multiplex PCR reads. Found here are hundreds of thousands of distinct CDR3 sequences, less than 25% of them singletons; the top ten hold 6.5% to 8%. Time point meaning: persistent/refractory GD, antithyroid drugs over 5 years with positive TRAb. With RNA extracted from PBMCs as input, the TCR library was made. One endocrinology department in Xi'an, China, was where patients came from. Study conclusions and caveats: Persistent Graves' patients had lower TCR diversity than newly diagnosed ones.

This clonotype was seen only a few times. Its antigen is not known. The V call is TRBV4-1, the J call TRBJ2-4; D is possibly TRBD1 or TRBD2 (5 bases each). The receptor was derived from a female donor with Graves disease. The specimen was peripheral blood mononuclear cells (PBMCs), collected when the disease was refractory, from a patient treated with antithyroid drugs. CDR3 protein: CASSQGGSAKNIQYF. CDR3 DNA: TGCGCCAGCAGCCAAGGGGGGAGTGCCAAAAACATTCAGTACTTC.